This T cell receptor (beta chain) was recovered during a study of response to subunit inactivated influenza vaccine (dated by TCRdb to the late 2010s). In terms of the full investigation: Deep quantitative profiling of the T cell receptor repertoire was used in the study to follow responses to a trivalent subunit inactivated influenza vaccine. Paper-wide results and their limitations: According to the authors, only a limited number of new T cells may be recruited by each seasonal influenza vaccination.

A note on this clonotype: Its antigen is not yet known. No base-level quality is on record; no much larger clone is a single base apart.

Libraries were built with RT-PCR. The instrument given in TCRdb is Illumina HiSeq 2500. The public reads were run again by TCRdb, first through fastp at Q25 and then through MiXCR, and only productive beta chains were kept. A single entry per CDR3 protein holds the most common genes and DNA from its merged rows. The sample table records just under 550,000 distinct CDR3 sequences; under 30% of these occur just once. The ten most abundant clones make up about 2.8% of the sample. The same sample was also used in a study of T cells expressing NK-cell markers. As noted in the second study: 5'RACE template switching, by which a universal primer site and unique molecular identifiers were added, was used to make TCR beta cDNA libraries. TCR beta-chain repertoires were profiled in sorted CD3+CD56+NKG2C+, CD3+CD56+NKG2C- and CD3+CD56-NKG2C+ T-cell subsets from several donors. Seven of the eight sequenced donors were HCMV-seropositive and one was HCMV-seronegative. In several experiments an anti-gammadeltaTCR antibody was added to restrict sorting to alphabetaTCR-expressing T cells. In 5 to 7 donors, the dominant CD3+CD56+NKG2C+ clonotypes were found to rank among the top 10 CD8+ clonotypes and to make up 1.0-7.0% of CD8+ T cells. Those dominant clonotypes were again the most abundant among CD3+CD56-NKG2C+ cells in a few donors, at roughly 28.3-65%. Whether the expanded NKG2C-expressing T cell clones were specific for HCMV antigens remained unclear. Randomly selected healthy volunteers, three men and five women, were used as the eight sequenced donors. A commercial ELISA kit detecting HCMV-specific IgG in serum was used to determine HCMV serostatus. Ficoll density gradient centrifugation was used to isolate peripheral blood mononuclear cells from blood. Magnetic immunoseparation with Miltenyi isolation kits was used to isolate CD4+ and CD8+ T cells from PBMC. cDNA synthesis was primed from the TCR beta constant segment and was followed by two successive PCR amplification steps. Illumina HiSeq 2000/2500, MiSeq or NextSeq was used to sequence libraries as 2 x 150 bp reads. MIGEC was used to demultiplex reads and group the reads by UMI, and MiTCR was used to assemble and quantify clonotypes. Only TCR cDNA sequences supported by at least two reads were kept to exclude erroneous sequences. The tcR package was used for downstream repertoire analysis, and clonotypes were matched across fractions by CDR3 nucleotide sequence plus V segment. VDJmatch was used to annotate antigen specificity against VDJdb, with one amino acid substitution in CDR3 permitted.

The sequencing here drew on CD4+ T cells sorted from PBMCs, taken 11 to 12 days after vaccination. This clonotype originated in a man aged 45 to 65 who received an inactivated influenza vaccine. Donor details come from another sample of the same person, matched by shared clones.

The CDR3 here reads CASSLGSSRGTF. At the DNA level, the sequence is TGTGCCAGCAGCTTAGGGTCGAGTAGAGGGACCTTC. The chain employs TRBV11-2 and TRBJ1-2; too little of a D gene remains to name it. According to the germline V gene, CDR1 reads SGHAT and CDR2 reads FQNNGV. Between the V and J ends, shortened by 1 base and 14 bases respectively, the junction contains 14 bases. From the cysteine up to the phenylalanine, the CDR3 has a length of 12 residues. Here the CDR3 DNA is all that survives: 36 bases in frame from base 1.